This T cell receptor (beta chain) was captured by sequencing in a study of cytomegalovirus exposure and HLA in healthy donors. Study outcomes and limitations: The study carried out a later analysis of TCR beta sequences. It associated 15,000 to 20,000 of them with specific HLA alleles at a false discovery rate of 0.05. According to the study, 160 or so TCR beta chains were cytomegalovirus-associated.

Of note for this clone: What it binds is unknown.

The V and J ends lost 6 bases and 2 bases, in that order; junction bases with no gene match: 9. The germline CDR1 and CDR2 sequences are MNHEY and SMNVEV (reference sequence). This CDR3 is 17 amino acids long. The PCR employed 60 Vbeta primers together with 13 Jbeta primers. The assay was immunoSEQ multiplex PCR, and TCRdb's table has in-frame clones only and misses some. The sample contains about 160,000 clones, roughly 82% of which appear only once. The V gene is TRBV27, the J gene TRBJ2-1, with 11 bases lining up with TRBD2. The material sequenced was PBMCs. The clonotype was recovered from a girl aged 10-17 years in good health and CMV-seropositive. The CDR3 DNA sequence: TGTGCCAGCAGCCGCCACGAGACTAGCGGGACCTACAATGAGCAGTTCTTC. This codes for CASSRHETSGTYNEQFF.